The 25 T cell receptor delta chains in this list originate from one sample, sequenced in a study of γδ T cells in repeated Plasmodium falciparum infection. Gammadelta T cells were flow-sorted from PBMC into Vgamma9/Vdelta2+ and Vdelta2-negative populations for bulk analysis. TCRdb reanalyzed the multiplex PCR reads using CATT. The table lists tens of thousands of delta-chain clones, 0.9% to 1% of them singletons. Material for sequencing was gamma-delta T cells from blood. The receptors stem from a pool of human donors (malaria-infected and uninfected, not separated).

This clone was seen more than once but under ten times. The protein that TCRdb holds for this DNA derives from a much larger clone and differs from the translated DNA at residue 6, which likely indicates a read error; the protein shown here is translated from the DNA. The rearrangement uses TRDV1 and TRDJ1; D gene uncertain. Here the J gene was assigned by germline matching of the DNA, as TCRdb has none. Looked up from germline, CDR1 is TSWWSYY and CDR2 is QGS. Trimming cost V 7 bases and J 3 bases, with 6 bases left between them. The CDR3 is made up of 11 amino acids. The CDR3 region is CALASPDKLIF. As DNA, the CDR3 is TGTGCTCTTGCTAGTCCCGATAAACTCATCTTT.

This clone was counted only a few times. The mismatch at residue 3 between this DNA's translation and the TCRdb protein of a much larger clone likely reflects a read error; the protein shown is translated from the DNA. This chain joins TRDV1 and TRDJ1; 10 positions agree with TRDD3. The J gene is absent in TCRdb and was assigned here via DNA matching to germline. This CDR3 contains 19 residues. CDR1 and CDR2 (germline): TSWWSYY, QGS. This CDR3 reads CAFGELPYWGMKRTDKLIF. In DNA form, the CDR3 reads TGTGCTTTTGGGGAACTTCCGTACTGGGGGATGAAACGTACCGATAAACTCATCTTT.

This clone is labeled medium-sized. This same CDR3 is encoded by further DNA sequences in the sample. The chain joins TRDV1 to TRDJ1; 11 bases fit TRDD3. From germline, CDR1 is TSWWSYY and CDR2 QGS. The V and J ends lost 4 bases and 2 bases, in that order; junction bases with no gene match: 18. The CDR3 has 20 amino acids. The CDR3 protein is CALGAAFGWWGIRGTDKLIF. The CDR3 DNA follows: TGTGCTCTTGGGGCCGCCTTCGGCTGGTGGGGGATACGGGGGACCGATAAACTCATCTTT.

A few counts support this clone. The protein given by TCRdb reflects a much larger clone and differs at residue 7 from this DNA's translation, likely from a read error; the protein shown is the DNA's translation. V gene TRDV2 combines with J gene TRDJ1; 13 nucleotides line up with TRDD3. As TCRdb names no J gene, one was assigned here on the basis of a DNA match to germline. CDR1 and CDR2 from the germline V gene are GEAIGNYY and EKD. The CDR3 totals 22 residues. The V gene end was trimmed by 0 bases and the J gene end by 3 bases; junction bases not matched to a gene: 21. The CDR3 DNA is TGTGCCTGTGACACCGGTCACTGGGGGATACGCACCCTACCGACGTTTTCCGATAAACTCATCTTT. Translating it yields CACDTGHWGIRTLPTFSDKLIF.

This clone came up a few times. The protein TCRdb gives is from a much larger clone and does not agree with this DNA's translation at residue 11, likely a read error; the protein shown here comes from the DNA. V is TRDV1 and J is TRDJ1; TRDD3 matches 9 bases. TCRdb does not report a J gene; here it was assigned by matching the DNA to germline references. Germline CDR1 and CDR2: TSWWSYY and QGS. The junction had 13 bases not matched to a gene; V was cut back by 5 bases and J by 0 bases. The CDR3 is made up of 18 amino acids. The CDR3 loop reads CALGFRPGGCHYTDKLIF. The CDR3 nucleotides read TGTGCTCTTGGGTTTAGGCCTGGGGGATGTCACTACACCGATAAACTCATCTTT.

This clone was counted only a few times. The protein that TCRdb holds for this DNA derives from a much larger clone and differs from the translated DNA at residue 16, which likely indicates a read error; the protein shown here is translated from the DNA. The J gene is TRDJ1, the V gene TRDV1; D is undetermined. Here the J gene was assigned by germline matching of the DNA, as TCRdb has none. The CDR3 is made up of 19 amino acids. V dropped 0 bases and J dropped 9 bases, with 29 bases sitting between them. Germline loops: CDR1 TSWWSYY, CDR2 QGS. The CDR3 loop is CALGELGFLRTPGMDELIF. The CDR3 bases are TGTGCTCTTGGGGAACTAGGCTTTCTACGAACCCCTGGTATGGATGAACTCATCTTT.

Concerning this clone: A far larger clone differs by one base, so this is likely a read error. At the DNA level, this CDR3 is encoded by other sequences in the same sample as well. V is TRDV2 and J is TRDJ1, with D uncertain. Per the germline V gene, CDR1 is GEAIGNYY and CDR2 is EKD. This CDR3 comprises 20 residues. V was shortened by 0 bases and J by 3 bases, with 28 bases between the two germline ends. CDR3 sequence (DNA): TGTGCCTGTGACACCGTAACAGTTATTGACCGAGGCGGCCACCCCGATAAACTCATCTTT. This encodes CACDTVTVIDRGGHPDKLIF.

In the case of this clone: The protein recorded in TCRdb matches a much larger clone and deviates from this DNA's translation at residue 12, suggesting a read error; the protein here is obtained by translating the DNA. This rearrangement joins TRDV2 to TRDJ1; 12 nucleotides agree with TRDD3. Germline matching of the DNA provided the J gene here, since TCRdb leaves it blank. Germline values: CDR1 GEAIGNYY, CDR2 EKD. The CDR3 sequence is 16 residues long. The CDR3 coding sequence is TGTGCCTGTGACCCATTACTGGGGGATACTACCGGTAAACTCATCTTT. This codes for CACDPLLGDTTGKLIF.

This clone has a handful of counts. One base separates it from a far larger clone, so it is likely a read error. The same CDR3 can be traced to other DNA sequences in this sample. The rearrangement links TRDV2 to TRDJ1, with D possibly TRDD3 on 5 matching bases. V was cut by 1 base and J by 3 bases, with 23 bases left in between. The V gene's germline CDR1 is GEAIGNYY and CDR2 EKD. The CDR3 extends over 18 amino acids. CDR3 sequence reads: CACDTITSGGKMADKLIF. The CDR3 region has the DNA TGTGCCTGTGACACAATAACCTCAGGGGGCAAGATGGCCGATAAACTCATCTTT.

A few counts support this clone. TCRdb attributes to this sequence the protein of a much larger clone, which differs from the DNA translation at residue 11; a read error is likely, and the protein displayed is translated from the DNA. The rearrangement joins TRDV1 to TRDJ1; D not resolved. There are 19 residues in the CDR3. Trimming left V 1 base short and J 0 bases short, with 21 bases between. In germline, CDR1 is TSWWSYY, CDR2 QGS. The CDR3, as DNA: TGTGCTCTTGGGGAACCCTCGGACAGGCTTTGCCCCTACACCGATAAACTCATCTTT. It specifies CALGEPSDRLCPYTDKLIF.

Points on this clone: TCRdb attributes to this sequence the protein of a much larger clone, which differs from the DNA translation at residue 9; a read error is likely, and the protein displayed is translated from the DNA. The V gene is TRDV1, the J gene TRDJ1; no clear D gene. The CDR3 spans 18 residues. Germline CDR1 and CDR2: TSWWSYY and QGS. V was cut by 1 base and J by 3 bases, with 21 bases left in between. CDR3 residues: CALGERRLDPFSADKLIF. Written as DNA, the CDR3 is TGTGCTCTTGGGGAACGACGCCTAGATCCCTTTTCGGCCGATAAACTCATCTTT.

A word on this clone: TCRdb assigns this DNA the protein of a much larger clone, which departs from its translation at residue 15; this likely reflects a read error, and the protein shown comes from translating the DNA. CDR3 coding DNA: TGTGCTTATAGGAGATTCTTTGCCTTCCCCCCGAGTACTGGGAGATACGCCGATAAACTCATCTTT. Translating gives CAYRRFFAFPPSTGRYADKLIF. V is TRAV38-2/DV8 and J is TRDJ1; D assignment may be TRDD2 or TRDD3 (6 bases each). The J gene is not listed in TCRdb, so it was assigned here from a DNA match to germline. Germline assignment: CDR1 TSESDYY and CDR2 QEAYKQQN. CDR3 length equals 22 residues. The V end lost 2 bases, the J end lost 3 bases, and 35 bases lay between the germline ends.

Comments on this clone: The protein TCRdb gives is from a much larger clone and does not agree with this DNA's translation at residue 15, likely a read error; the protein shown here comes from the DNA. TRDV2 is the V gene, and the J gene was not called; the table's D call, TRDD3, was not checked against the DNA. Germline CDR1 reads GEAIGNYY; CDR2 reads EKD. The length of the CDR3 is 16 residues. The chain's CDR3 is CACDTAEGTGGKKLTF. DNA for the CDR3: TGTGCCTGTGACACCGCCGAAGGTACTGGGGGAAAAAAACTCACCTTT.

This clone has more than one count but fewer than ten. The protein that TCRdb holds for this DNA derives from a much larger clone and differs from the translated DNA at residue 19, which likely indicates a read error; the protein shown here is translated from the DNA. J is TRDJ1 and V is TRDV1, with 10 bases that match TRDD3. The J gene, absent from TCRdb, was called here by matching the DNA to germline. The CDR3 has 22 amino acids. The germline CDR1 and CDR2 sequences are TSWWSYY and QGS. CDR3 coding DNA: TGTGCTCTTGGGTACGATTTCGGGGGGATACGCGTATCAGGGGTTCTCGACGATAGACTCATCTTT. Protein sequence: CALGYDFGGIRVSGVLDDRLIF.

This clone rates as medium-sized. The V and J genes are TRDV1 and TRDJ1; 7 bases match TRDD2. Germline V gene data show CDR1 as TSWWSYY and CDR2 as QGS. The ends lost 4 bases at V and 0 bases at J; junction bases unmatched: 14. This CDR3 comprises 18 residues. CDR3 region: CALGVSSFLRGYTDKLIF. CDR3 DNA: TGTGCTCTTGGGGTTTCTTCTTTCCTACGGGGGTACACCGATAAACTCATCTTT.

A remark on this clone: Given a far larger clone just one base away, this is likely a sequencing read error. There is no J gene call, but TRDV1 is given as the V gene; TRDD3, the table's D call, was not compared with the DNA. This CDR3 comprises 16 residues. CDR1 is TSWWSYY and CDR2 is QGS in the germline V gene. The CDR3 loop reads CALGEKLRALLIPLIF. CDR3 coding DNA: TGTGCTCTTGGGGAGAAACTACGAGCCCTCCTTATACCCCTCATCTTT.

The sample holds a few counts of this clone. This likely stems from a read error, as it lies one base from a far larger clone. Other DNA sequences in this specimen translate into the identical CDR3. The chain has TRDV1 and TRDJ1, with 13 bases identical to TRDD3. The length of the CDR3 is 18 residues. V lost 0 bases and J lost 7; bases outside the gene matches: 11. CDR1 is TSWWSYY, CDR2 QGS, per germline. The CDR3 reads CALGELVLGDTGGGKLIF. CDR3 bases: TGTGCTCTTGGGGAACTAGTACTGGGGGATACGGGCGGGGGTAAACTCATCTTT.

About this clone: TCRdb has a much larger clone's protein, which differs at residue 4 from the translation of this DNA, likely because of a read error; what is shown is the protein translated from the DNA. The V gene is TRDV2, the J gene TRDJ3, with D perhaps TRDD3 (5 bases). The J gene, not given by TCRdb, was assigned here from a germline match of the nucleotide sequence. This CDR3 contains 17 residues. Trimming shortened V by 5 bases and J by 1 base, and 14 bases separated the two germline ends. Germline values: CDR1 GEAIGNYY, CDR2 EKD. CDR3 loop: CACGPVRGSWDTRQMFF. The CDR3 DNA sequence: TGTGCCTGTGGCCCTGTGAGGGGGTCCTGGGACACCCGACAGATGTTTTTC.

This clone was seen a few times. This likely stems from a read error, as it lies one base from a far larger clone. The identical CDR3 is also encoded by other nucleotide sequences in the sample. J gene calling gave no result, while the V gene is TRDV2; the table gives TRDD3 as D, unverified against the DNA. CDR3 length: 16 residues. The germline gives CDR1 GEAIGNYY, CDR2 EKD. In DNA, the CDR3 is TGTGCCTGTGACTGGGGGATTCGCCCTAGCACCGATAAGCTCATCTTT. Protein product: CACDWGIRPSTDKLIF.

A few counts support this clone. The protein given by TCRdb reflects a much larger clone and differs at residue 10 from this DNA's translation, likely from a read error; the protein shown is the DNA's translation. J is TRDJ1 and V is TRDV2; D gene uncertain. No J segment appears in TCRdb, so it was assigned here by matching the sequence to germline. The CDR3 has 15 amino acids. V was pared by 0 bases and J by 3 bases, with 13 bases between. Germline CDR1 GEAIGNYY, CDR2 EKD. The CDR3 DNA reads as TGTGCCTGTGACACCGTTGCTACCCCTGCCGATAAACTCATCTTT. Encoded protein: CACDTVATPADKLIF.

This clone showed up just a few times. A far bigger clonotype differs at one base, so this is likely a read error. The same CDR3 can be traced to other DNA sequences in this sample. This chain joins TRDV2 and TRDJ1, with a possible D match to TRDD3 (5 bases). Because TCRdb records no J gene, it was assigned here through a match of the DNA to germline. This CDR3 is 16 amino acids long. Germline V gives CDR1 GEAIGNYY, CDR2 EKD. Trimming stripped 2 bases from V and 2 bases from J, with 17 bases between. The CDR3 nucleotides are TGTGCCTGTGACAGGCTGGGAGATAAGACAACCGATAAACTCATCTTT. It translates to CACDRLGDKTTDKLIF.

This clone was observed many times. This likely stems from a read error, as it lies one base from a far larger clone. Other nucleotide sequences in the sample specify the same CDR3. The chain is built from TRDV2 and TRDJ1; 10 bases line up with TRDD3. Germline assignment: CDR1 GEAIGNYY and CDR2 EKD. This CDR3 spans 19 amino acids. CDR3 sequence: CACDTVMGTGGFATDKLIF. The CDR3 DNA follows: TGTGCCTGTGACACCGTCATGGGGACTGGGGGATTCGCCACCGATAAACTTATCTTT.

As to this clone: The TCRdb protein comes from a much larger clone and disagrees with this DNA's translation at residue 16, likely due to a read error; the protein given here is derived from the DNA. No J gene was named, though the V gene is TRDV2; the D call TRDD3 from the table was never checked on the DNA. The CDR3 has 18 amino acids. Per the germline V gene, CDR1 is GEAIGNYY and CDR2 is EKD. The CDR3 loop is CACDTLGAENLYTDKHIF. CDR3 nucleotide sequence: TGTGCCTGTGACACGCTGGGGGCTGAGAACTTGTACACCGATAAACACATCTTT.

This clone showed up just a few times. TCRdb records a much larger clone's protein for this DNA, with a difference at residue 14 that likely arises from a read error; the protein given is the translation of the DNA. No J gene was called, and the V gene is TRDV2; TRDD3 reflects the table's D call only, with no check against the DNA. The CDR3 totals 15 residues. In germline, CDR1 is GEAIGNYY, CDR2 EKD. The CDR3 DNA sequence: TGTGCCTGTGACACCGTGGGGACGTACACCGATAAACTCACCTTT. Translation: CACDTVGTYTDKLTF.

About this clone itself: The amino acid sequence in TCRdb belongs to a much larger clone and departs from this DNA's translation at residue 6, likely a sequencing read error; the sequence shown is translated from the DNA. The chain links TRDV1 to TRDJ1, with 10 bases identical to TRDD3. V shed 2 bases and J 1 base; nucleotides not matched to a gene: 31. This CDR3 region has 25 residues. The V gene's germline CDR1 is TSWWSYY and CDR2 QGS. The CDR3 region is CALGETRNQPERGVLGDFPTDKLIF. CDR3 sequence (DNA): TGTGCTCTTGGGGAAACTAGAAATCAGCCAGAAAGGGGCGTACTGGGGGATTTCCCCACCGATAAACTCATCTTT.